This is a list of T cell receptor beta chains from one sample in a study of cytomegalovirus exposure and HLA in healthy donors. Repertoires were generated with immunoSEQ multiplex PCR, while TCRdb's copy carries only in-frame clones and drops some. The table records about 140,000 clones, around 75% of them present only once. The sequenced sample consisted of PBMCs. The receptors shown here come from a female donor in good health and CMV-seronegative. The CDR3 runs from the conserved cysteine through the conserved F or W. The order of the fields is D gene, clone size, V gene, J gene, CDR3 protein, CDR3 DNA. A D gene is named only where the DNA matches it firmly. Some rows have no size entry. The others give once, few or many, or a class for an expanded clone.

>TRBD1|few|TRBV4-2|TRBJ1-5
CASSQSAGTASNQPQHF
TGTGCCAGCAGCCAAAGTGCCGGGACAGCTAGCAATCAGCCCCAGCATTTT
>TRBD1|-|TRBV19|TRBJ2-7
CASAQGASYEQYF
TGTGCGTCGGCCCAGGGGGCCTCCTACGAGCAGTACTTC
>-|-|TRBV29-1|TRBJ2-7
CSVELEGAYEQYF
TGCAGCGTTGAATTAGAGGGGGCCTACGAGCAGTACTTC
>-|once|TRBV6-5|TRBJ2-1
CASSYSTQPYNEQFF
TGTGCCAGCAGTTACTCGACTCAGCCTTACAATGAGCAGTTCTTC
>-|-|TRBV18|TRBJ1-4
CASSPRDTSNEKLFF
TGTGCCAGCTCACCACGGGACACATCTAATGAAAAACTGTTTTTT
>-|-|TRBV30|TRBJ1-1
CAWRVRSGYDTEAFF
TGTGCCTGGAGAGTTAGATCGGGGTATGACACTGAAGCTTTCTTT
>-|-|TRBV7-8|TRBJ1-5
CASSIVNSNQPQHF
TGTGCCAGCAGCATCGTTAATAGCAATCAGCCCCAGCATTTT
>TRBD2|-|TRBV30|TRBJ2-1
CALGLVWVSEQFF
TGTGCCCTGGGACTAGTTTGGGTGAGTGAGCAGTTCTTC
>-|few|TRBV7-2|TRBJ1-4
CASSSSGATNEKLFF
TGTGCCAGCAGCTCGTCGGGTGCAACTAATGAAAAACTGTTTTTT
>-|-|TRBV29-1|TRBJ1-5
CSVVPEGRNQPQHF
TGCAGCGTCGTACCGGAGGGGAGGAATCAGCCCCAGCATTTT
>-|few|TRBV28|TRBJ2-5
CASSFAPAEGGPETQYF
TGTGCCAGCAGTTTTGCTCCGGCCGAAGGAGGACCGGAGACCCAGTACTTC
>-|-|TRBV27|TRBJ1-2
CASSLSGDFYGYTF
TGTGCCAGCAGTTTATCCGGGGACTTCTATGGCTACACCTTC
>TRBD2|-|TRBV15|TRBJ2-7
CATSRDYGGLGVAYEQYF
TGTGCCACCAGCAGAGATTACGGGGGACTAGGGGTAGCCTACGAGCAGTACTTC
>TRBD1|-|TRBV7-9|TRBJ1-4
CASSFAGTATNEKLFF
TGTGCCAGCAGCTTCGCAGGGACAGCCACTAATGAAAAACTGTTTTTT
>TRBD2|once|TRBV5-4|TRBJ2-7
CASSPPGGPAYEQYF
TGTGCCAGCAGCCCCCCGGGGGGGCCGGCCTACGAGCAGTACTTC
>-|-|TRBV5-1|TRBJ1-5
CASSLVSGINQPQHF
TGCGCCAGCAGCTTGGTTTCGGGGATCAATCAGCCCCAGCATTTT
>TRBD2|-|TRBV18|TRBJ2-7
CASSPQGGLAGEESEYF
TGTGCCAGCTCACCACAAGGGGGACTAGCGGGGGAGGAGAGTGAGTACTTC
>-|-|TRBV28|TRBJ2-1
CASRATSYNEQFF
TGTGCCAGCAGGGCGACAAGCTACAATGAGCAGTTCTTC
>-|-|TRBV29-1|TRBJ2-1
CSVDRGNGIYNEQFF
TGCAGCGTTGACCGCGGGAATGGTATTTACAATGAGCAGTTCTTC
>TRBD2|-|TRBV29-1|TRBJ2-1
CSVLRGGANRNEQFF
TGCAGCGTCCTCCGGGGGGGCGCTAATAGAAATGAGCAGTTCTTC
>-|-|TRBV15|TRBJ1-4
CATSRDPSGVRNEKLFF
TGTGCCACCAGCAGAGATCCATCGGGGGTCAGGAATGAAAAACTGTTTTTT
>TRBD1|-|TRBV6-1|TRBJ1-5
CASSDDPWGQGGSNQPQHF
TGTGCCAGCAGTGATGACCCCTGGGGACAGGGTGGTAGCAATCAGCCCCAGCATTTT
>-|few|TRBV6-5|TRBJ2-2
CASSYGGLLNTGELFF
TGTGCCAGCAGTTATGGGGGACTCTTGAACACCGGGGAGCTGTTTTTT
>-|-|TRBV7-9|TRBJ2-5
CASSFPHQETQYF
TGTGCCAGCAGCTTCCCTCACCAAGAGACCCAGTACTTC
>TRBD2|once|TRBV9|TRBJ2-2
CASSVEASGNTGELFF
TGTGCCAGCAGCGTAGAGGCTAGCGGGAACACCGGGGAGCTGTTTTTT
>-|-|TRBV5-1|TRBJ1-1
CATSNGQGHTEAFF
TGCGCCACTTCCAACGGCCAGGGGCACACTGAAGCTTTCTTT
>TRBD2|-|TRBV2|TRBJ2-7
CASSEASGTSVDISLYEQYF
TGTGCCAGCAGTGAAGCGTCGGGGACTAGCGTCGATATAAGCCTCTACGAGCAGTACTTC
>TRBD1|-|TRBV5-1|TRBJ2-3
CASSFFGSGQAFTDTQYF
TGCGCCAGCAGCTTTTTTGGTTCGGGACAGGCTTTCACAGATACGCAGTATTTT
>TRBD1|-|TRBV27|TRBJ1-2
CASSITGDYGYTF
TGTGCCAGCAGTATTACAGGGGACTATGGCTACACCTTC
>-|once|TRBV6-4|TRBJ1-2
CASSDDRSSAGYTF
TGTGCCAGCAGTGATGACAGATCTTCGGCTGGCTACACCTTC
>TRBD2|-|TRBV9|TRBJ2-2
CASSVELAAHPSNTGELFF
TGTGCCAGCAGCGTGGAACTAGCGGCACACCCATCGAACACCGGGGAGCTGTTTTTT
>-|-|TRBV30|TRBJ2-5
CAWRVRGGETQYF
TGTGCCTGGCGGGTACGGGGTGGCGAGACCCAGTACTTC
>-|-|TRBV28|TRBJ1-2
CATLHSRGYGYTF
TGTGCCACCCTCCACTCCAGGGGATATGGCTACACCTTC
>-|once|TRBV7-9|TRBJ1-2
CASSLEDRGRGYTF
TGTGCCAGCAGCTTAGAGGACCGGGGAAGGGGCTACACCTTC
>-|-|TRBV6-5|TRBJ1-5
CASSRDFRQPQHF
TGTGCCAGCAGTCGCGACTTTCGTCAGCCCCAGCATTTT
>TRBD2|-|TRBV5-4|TRBJ2-1
CASSREPSGRDNEQFF
TGTGCCAGCAGCCGAGAACCTAGCGGGAGGGACAATGAGCAGTTCTTC
>TRBD1|-|TRBV6-6|TRBJ2-7
CASSYSKGQGPNEQYF
TGTGCCAGCAGTTACTCGAAAGGACAGGGGCCCAACGAGCAGTACTTC
>-|-|TRBV29-1|TRBJ2-7
CSVWETGKSYEQYF
TGCAGCGTTTGGGAGACAGGCAAGTCGTACGAGCAGTACTTC
>-|-|TRBV30|TRBJ2-1
CACNLGGPTSNEQFF
TGTGCCTGTAACCTAGGAGGGCCCACGAGTAATGAGCAGTTCTTC
>-|few|TRBV10-3|TRBJ1-3
CAISESMGATGNTIYF
TGTGCCATCAGTGAGTCTATGGGGGCAACAGGAAACACCATATATTTT
>-|-|TRBV5-1|TRBJ2-2
CASSIQVDTGELFF
TGCGCCAGCAGCATTCAGGTGGACACCGGGGAGCTGTTTTTT
>TRBD1|-|TRBV7-3|TRBJ2-2
CASSLTGQGEAGELFF
TGTGCCAGCAGCTTAACGGGGCAGGGGGAAGCCGGGGAGCTGTTTTTT
>-|-|TRBV9|TRBJ2-2
CASSYSGRNTGELFF
TGTGCCAGCAGCTATTCCGGGAGAAACACCGGGGAGCTGTTTTTT
>-|-|TRBV5-6|TRBJ2-3
CASSFGGQGDTQYF
TGTGCCAGCAGCTTCGGGGGGCAGGGAGATACGCAGTATTTT
>TRBD1|-|TRBV5-1|TRBJ1-2
CASSIIQGQGADGYTF
TGCGCCAGCAGCATAATACAAGGGCAGGGGGCTGATGGCTACACCTTC